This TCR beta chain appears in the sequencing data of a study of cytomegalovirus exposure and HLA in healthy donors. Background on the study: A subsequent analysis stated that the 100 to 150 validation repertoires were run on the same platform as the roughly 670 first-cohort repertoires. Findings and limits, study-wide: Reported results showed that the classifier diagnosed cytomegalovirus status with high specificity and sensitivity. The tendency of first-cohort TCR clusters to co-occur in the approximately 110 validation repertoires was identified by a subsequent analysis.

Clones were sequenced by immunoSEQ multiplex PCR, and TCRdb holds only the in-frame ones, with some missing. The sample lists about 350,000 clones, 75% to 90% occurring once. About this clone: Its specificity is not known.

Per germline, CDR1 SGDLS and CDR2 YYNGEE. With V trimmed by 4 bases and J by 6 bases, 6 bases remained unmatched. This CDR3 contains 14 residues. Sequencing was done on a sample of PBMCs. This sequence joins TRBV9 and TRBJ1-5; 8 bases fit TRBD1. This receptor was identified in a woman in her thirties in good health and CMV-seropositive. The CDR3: CASSRGQEFQPQHF. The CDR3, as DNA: TGTGCCAGCAGCAGGGGACAGGAATTTCAGCCCCAGCATTTT.